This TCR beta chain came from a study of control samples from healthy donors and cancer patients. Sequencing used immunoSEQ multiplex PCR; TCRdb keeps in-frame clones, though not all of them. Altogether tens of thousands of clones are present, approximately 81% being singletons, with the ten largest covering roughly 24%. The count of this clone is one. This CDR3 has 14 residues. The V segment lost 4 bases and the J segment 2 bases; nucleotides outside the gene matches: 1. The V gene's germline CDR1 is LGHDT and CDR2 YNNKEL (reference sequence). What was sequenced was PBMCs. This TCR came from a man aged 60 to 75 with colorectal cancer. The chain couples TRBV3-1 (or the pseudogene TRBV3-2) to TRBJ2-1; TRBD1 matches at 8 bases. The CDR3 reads CASSLGQAYNEQFF. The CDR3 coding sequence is TGTGCCAGCAGCCTGGGACAGGCCTACAATGAGCAGTTCTTC.